This T cell receptor (beta chain) was identified during a study of metastatic and nonmetastatic thyroid tumors. The study's findings and limits: For both blood and tumor, malignant thyroid tumors reportedly showed significantly higher TCR beta diversity than benign nodules did.

Every patient was untreated before thyroid surgery. In this sample, this clone turned up many times. Its antigen is unknown. In the original analysis: CDR3 was compared across clinicopathological groups, and the resulting differences were used to build a distant-metastasis classifier for papillary thyroid cancer. TCRdb re-called the PCR reads via MiXCR. These V and J calls derive from TCRdb rather than the authors' analysis. This sample has just over 20,000 clones; around 16% occur once, and the top ten carry under 20%. Germline V gives CDR1 SNHLY, CDR2 FYNNEI. The CDR3 has 13 amino acids. V shed 10 bases and J 4 bases; nucleotides not matched to a gene: 10.

Sample: blood. This receptor was identified in a female donor with papillary thyroid cancer or a benign thyroid nodule (not recorded which). Some clones in this sample may be carry-over from other donors' samples. The chain uses TRBV2 and TRBJ2-7; 7 positions match TRBD2. Written as DNA, the CDR3 is TGTGCCATCTCCCTTGGGGGGGTGTACGAGCAGTACTTC. Translated: CAISLGGVYEQYF. Variable domain in full (rest from reference TRBV2 and TRBJ2-7): EPEVTQTPSHQVTQMGQEVILRCVPISNHLYFYWYRQILGQKVEFLVSFYNNEISEKSEIFDDQFSVERPDGSNFTLKIRSTKLEDSAMYFCAISLGGVYEQYFGPGTRLTVT.